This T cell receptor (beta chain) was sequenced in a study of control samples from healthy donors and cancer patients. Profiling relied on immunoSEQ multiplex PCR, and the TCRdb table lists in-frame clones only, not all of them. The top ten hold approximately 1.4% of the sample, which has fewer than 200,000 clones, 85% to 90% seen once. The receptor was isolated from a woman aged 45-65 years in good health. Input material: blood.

CDR3 sequence (DNA): TGTGCCAGCAGCCAAGCCCGGGGGAGCGGAAATGGCTACACCTTC. This encodes CASSQARGSGNGYTF. The J gene is TRBJ1-2, the V gene TRBV3-1 (or the pseudogene TRBV3-2), with D perhaps matching TRBD1 (5 bases). The V end lost 1 base, the J end lost 6 bases, and 15 bases lay between the germline ends. The CDR3 runs to 15 residues. Germline lookup yields CDR1 LGHDT and CDR2 YNNKEL (reference sequence).